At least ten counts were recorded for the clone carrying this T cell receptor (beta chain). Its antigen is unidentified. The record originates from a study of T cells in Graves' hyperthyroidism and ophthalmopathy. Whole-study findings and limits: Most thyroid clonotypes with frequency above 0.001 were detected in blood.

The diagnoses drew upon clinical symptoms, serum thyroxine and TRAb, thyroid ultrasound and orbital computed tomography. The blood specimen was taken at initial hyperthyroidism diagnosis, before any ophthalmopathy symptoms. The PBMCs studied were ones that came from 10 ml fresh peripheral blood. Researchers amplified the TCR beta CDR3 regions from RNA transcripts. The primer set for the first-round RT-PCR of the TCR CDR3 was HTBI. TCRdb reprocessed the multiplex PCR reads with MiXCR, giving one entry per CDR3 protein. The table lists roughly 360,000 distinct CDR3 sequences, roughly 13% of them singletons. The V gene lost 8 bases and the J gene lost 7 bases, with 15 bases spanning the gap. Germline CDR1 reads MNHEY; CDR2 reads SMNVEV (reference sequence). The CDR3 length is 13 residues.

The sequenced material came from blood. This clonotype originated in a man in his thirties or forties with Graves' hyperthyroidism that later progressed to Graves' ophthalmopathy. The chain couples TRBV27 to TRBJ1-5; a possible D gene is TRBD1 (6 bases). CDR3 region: CASALQGRQPQHF. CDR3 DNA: TGTGCCAGCGCCTTACAGGGAAGGCAGCCCCAGCATTTT.